This TCR beta chain is drawn from a study of blood T cell repertoires in COVID-19. Turning to the study itself: There were acute and convalescent COVID-19 samples, and they came from the United States, Italy and Spain. The analysed material was cDNA or gDNA that came from T cells, B-cell-depleted T cells, or PBMCs.

CDR3 length: 13 amino acids. The germline gives CDR1 SGHRS, CDR2 YFSETQ. The V end was cut by 5 bases, the J end by 1 base, with 9 bases between. TCRdb's table, derived via immunoSEQ multiplex PCR, lists solely in-frame clones and lacks some. This table has approximately 140,000 clones, approximately 88% appearing once. The clonotype was recovered from a man aged 55 to 69 with acute or convalescent COVID-19. This chain uses TRBV5-1 with TRBJ1-1; no clear D. Sequencing input: peripheral blood. CDR3 loop: CASSQTANTEAFF. Written as DNA, the CDR3 is TGCGCCAGCAGTCAGACTGCGAACACTGAAGCTTTCTTT.